This passage covers 14 T cell receptor beta chains from one sample sequenced in a study of vaccination effects on CD4 cells after COVID-19. Profiled with immunoSEQ multiplex PCR; TCRdb holds only in-frame clones, not every one. In the table there are tens of thousands of clones, under 85% of which are singletons. Antigen-specific CD4+ T cells were first expanded with viral peptide pools by the ViraFEST assay and only then sequenced. It was after roughly ten days of culture that CD4+ T cells were isolated. Vaccine recipients lacked prior SARS-CoV-2 infection and had negative nucleocapsid antibodies. These receptors' targets are unknown. Sequenced material: CD4+ T cells from PBMCs cultured with HCoV-NL63 spike peptides, taken before COVID-19 vaccination. These receptors were obtained from a human donor who received a COVID-19 vaccine.

This chain links TRBV6-5 with TRBJ1-2; D is perhaps TRBD1 (5 bases). CDR1 MNHEY and CDR2 SVGAGI come from the germline V gene. This CDR3 has 13 residues. V lost 8 bases and J lost 5, with 15 bases in between. CDR3 protein: CASASQVYYGYTF. The CDR3 DNA is TGTGCCAGCGCCTCACAGGTATATTATGGCTACACCTTC.

The V and J genes are TRBV24-1 and TRBJ2-5; D might be TRBD2 (5 bases). Trimming removed 7 bases at V and 3 bases at J, with 14 bases between. The CDR3 totals 14 residues. Per the germline V gene, CDR1 is KGHDR and CDR2 is SFDVKD. CDR3 in DNA: TGTGCCACCAGCCCCTCGGACGGGAAAGAGACCCAGTACTTC. It is translated as CATSPSDGKETQYF.

The J gene is TRBJ2-3, the V gene TRBV5-1, with D maybe TRBD1 (5 bases). Looked up from germline, CDR1 is SGHRS and CDR2 is YFSETQ. This CDR3 spans 14 amino acids. The V end lost 3 bases, the J end lost 2 bases, and 10 bases lay between the germline ends. CDR3 coding DNA: TGCGCCAGCAGCTACCGGACACTCACAGATACGCAGTATTTT. Translating gives CASSYRTLTDTQYF.

The chain employs TRBV27 and TRBJ2-1; 9 nucleotides agree with TRBD1. This CDR3 has 15 amino acids. Germline V gene data show CDR1 as MNHEY and CDR2 as SMNVEV (reference sequence). With 6 bases clipped from V and 9 bases from J, the junction kept 12 bases outside the gene matches. CDR3 sequence: CASRTGTGRSGEQFF. CDR3 DNA sequence: TGTGCCAGCAGAACCGGGACAGGGAGGTCGGGTGAGCAGTTCTTC.

The chain is built from TRBV27 and TRBJ2-3, with 12 bases fitting TRBD2. The CDR3 runs 16 residues. J gave up 2 bases and V 4 bases, and 4 bases lay outside the gene matches. Germline CDR1 reads MNHEY; CDR2 reads SMNVEV (reference sequence). The CDR3: CASSSGLAGVTDTQYF. CDR3 coding DNA: TGTGCCAGCAGTTCGGGACTAGCGGGTGTCACAGATACGCAGTATTTT.

This clone occurred once. The chain couples TRBV2 to TRBJ2-4, with 7 bases that match TRBD2. The CDR3 consists of 15 residues. Germline-derived CDR1 and CDR2 are SNHLY and FYNNEI. Trimming removed 2 bases from V and 2 bases from J; junction bases left unmatched: 3. The CDR3 loop is CASSELGGSKNIQYF. The CDR3 nucleotides read TGTGCCAGCAGTGAACTGGGGGGGTCCAAAAACATTCAGTACTTC.

The chain couples TRBV5-1 to TRBJ2-1, with unresolved D. Per germline, CDR1 SGHRS and CDR2 YFSETQ. The CDR3 runs 16 residues. Trimming took 0 bases from V and 0 from J, leaving 10 bases between them. CDR3 residues: CASSLVWLSSYNEQFF. CDR3 nucleotides: TGCGCCAGCAGCTTGGTCTGGCTAAGCTCCTACAATGAGCAGTTCTTC.

The chain combines TRBV19 with TRBJ1-5, with D perhaps TRBD1 (5 bases). This CDR3 spans 13 amino acids. V was trimmed by 8 bases and J by 2 bases, leaving 10 bases between them. Germline V gene data show CDR1 as LNHDA and CDR2 as SQIVND (reference sequence). CDR3 nucleotides: TGTGCCAGTGCGGACAAGGGCAATCAGCCCCAGCATTTT. Residues: CASADKGNQPQHF.

This chain uses TRBV21-1 with TRBJ2-1; TRBD2, the table's D call, lacks a check against the DNA. TRBV21-1 is shown as a pseudogene. CDR3 length: 17 amino acids. In DNA form, the CDR3 reads TGTGCCAGCAGCAAAATCCCACTGGCGGGGGGGAACCATGAGCAGTTCTTC. Protein: CASSKIPLAGGNHEQFF.

The chain recombines TRBV11-2 with TRBJ2-4; either TRBD1 or TRBD2 may supply D (5 bases each). Trimming cost V 1 base and J 0 bases, with 13 bases left between them. The CDR3 is made up of 17 amino acids. Germline CDR1 reads SGHAT; CDR2 reads FQNNGV. CDR3 loop: CASSLGLSGQAKNIQYF. The CDR3 nucleotides are TGTGCCAGCAGCTTAGGGTTGTCGGGGCAAGCCAAAAACATTCAGTACTTC.

The V and J genes are TRBV3-1 (or the pseudogene TRBV3-2) and TRBJ2-1, with TRBD2 identical over 10 bases. The CDR3 has 16 residues. In germline, CDR1 is LGHDT, CDR2 YNNKEL (reference sequence). V shed 4 bases and J 3 bases; nucleotides not matched to a gene: 6. CDR3 in DNA: TGTGCCAGCAGCCCTATCCGGACTAGCGGCTACAATGAGCAGTTCTTC. This gives the protein CASSPIRTSGYNEQFF.

This clone is a singleton in its sample. This sequence joins TRBV5-1 and TRBJ2-5; D may be TRBD1 (5 bases). Germline CDR1 SGHRS, CDR2 YFSETQ. Trimming pared 0 bases from V and 5 bases from J, leaving 11 bases between. There are 14 residues in the CDR3. The CDR3 region is CASSLGVRQETQYF. DNA of the CDR3: TGCGCCAGCAGCTTGGGTGTCCGACAGGAGACCCAGTACTTC.

This clone occurred once. The CDR3 DNA follows: TGTGCCAGCAGTGAAGTCGGGACGATAGTTAATGAAAAACTGTTTTTT. Its translation: CASSEVGTIVNEKLFF. The chain carries TRBV6-1 and TRBJ1-4; a weak D match, TRBD1 (5 bases). V shed 1 base and J shed 4 bases, with 13 bases lying between them. This CDR3 is built from 16 residues. Germline V gene lookup returns CDR1 MNHNS and CDR2 SASEGT.

CDR3 sequence reads: CASSRGGTGANVLTF. The CDR3 region has the DNA TGTGCCAGCAGCCGAGGGGGCACTGGGGCCAACGTCCTGACTTTC. V usage is TRBV5-8 and J usage is TRBJ2-6; 7 bases fit TRBD1. The germline V gene has CDR1 SGHTS and CDR2 YDEGEE. J lost 2 bases, V lost 4 bases, and 3 bases had no gene match. This CDR3 contains 15 residues.